Below, one TCR beta chain is given with its context. V shed 5 bases, J shed 6 bases, and the junction held 11 bases outside the gene matches. The CDR3 is 16 amino acids. CDR1 and CDR2 (germline): SGHTA, FQGNSA. This record belongs to a study of cytomegalovirus exposure and HLA in healthy donors. The protocol was immunoSEQ multiplex PCR, while the TCRdb copy is restricted to in-frame clones and leaves out a portion. The data contain about 74,000 clones, 85% to 95% of them singletons. The sample consisted of PBMCs. V gene TRBV7-2 combines with J gene TRBJ2-1, with TRBD1 matching over 9 bases. The receptor was isolated from a young woman in good health and CMV-seropositive. The CDR3 DNA is TGTGCCAGCAGCGTCGCCCCGGGACAGGGTAGCAATGAGCAGTTCTTC. Residues: CASSVAPGQGSNEQFF.